One and the same sample provided the 31 T cell receptor beta chains below, sequenced in a study of blood T cell repertoires in COVID-19. The protocol was immunoSEQ multiplex PCR, while the TCRdb copy is restricted to in-frame clones and leaves out a portion. Of about 210,000 clones listed, over 75% were seen once; the top ten hold around 9%. Sequenced: PBMCs or T cells enriched from blood (not recorded which). Receptor source: a man aged 40-49 years who had recovered from COVID-19.

This clone has only one observation. This sequence joins TRBV24-1 and TRBJ2-1, with 7 bases matching TRBD2. The CDR3 loop spans 17 amino acids. V gave up 4 bases and J gave up 1 base; unmatched junction bases: 9. The germline V gene encodes CDR1 KGHDR and CDR2 SFDVKD. CDR3 in DNA: TGTGCCACCAGTGACTCAAAAAGCGGGACTTCCTACAATGAGCAGTTCTTC. It encodes CATSDSKSGTSYNEQFF.

Comments on this clone: Other DNA sequences in the sample encode the same CDR3. The chain is built from TRBV20-1 and TRBJ1-2; D is unresolved. The CDR3 runs to 11 residues. Per germline, CDR1 DFQATT and CDR2 SNEGSKA (reference sequence). Trimming removed 4 bases from V and 7 bases from J, with 10 bases in between. CDR3 DNA: TGCAGTGCTACCACGGGGAGTGGCTACACCTTC. This translates into CSATTGSGYTF.

This sequence joins TRBV7-3 and TRBJ2-1, with D hard to call. Germline lookup yields CDR1 SGHTA and CDR2 FQGTGA. The CDR3 length is 16 residues. The V end lost 4 bases, the J end lost 5 bases, and 18 bases lay between the germline ends. CDR3 nucleotide sequence: TGTGCCAGCAGCTCGCCGGGTAGCCCAAAGAACAATGAGCAGTTCTTC. As protein: CASSSPGSPKNNEQFF. Full variable domain (missing parts from reference TRBV7-3 and TRBJ2-1): GAGVSQTPSNKVTEKGKYVELRCDPISGHTALYWYRQSLGQGPEFLIYFQGTGAADDSGLPNDRFFAVRPEGSVSTLKIQRTERGDSAVYLCASSSPGSPKNNEQFFGPGTRLTVL.

The chain carries TRBV28 and TRBJ2-2; D might be TRBD2 (6 bases). The V and J ends lost 3 bases and 5 bases respectively, with 13 bases between them. Germline loops: CDR1 MDHEN, CDR2 SYDVKM. This CDR3 comprises 15 residues. The CDR3 coding sequence is TGTGCCAGCAGTTTGCGCCTGGGGGGTACCGGGGAGCTGTTTTTT. The encoded protein is CASSLRLGGTGELFF.

The chain has TRBV19 and TRBJ2-3, with TRBD2 as a possible D gene (5 bases). Per the germline V gene, CDR1 is LNHDA and CDR2 is SQIVND (reference sequence). The CDR3 extends over 15 amino acids. Trimming removed 6 bases at V and 0 bases at J, with 13 bases between. The CDR3 DNA reads TGTGCCAGTAGCCCGATCGAGGGAAGCACAGATACGCAGTATTTT. This sequence encodes CASSPIEGSTDTQYF.

This clone was observed a handful of times. The CDR3 spells CATSDYSGGRTDTQYF. The CDR3 nucleotides read TGTGCCACCAGTGATTATAGCGGGGGACGCACAGATACGCAGTATTTT. This chain joins TRBV24-1 and TRBJ2-3, with 9 positions matching TRBD2. With 2 bases clipped from V and 1 base from J, the junction kept 3 bases outside the gene matches. Germline CDR1 is KGHDR and CDR2 is SFDVKD. This CDR3 has 16 amino acids.

This clone showed up just a few times. For the CDR3, the DNA is TGTGCCAGCAGCGCCGGGACAGGCGGACCCACAGATACGCAGTATTTT. Amino acids: CASSAGTGGPTDTQYF. The rearrangement links TRBV6-4 to TRBJ2-3; TRBD1 matches 8 bases. CDR1 and CDR2 from the germline V gene are MRHNA and SNTAGT. The CDR3 extends over 16 amino acids. With 6 bases clipped from V and 2 bases from J, the junction kept 10 bases outside the gene matches.

The CDR3 DNA follows: TGTGCCAGCAGTGAAGAGATATTGCGGGGAACCAGCACAGATACGCAGTATTTT. Residues: CASSEEILRGTSTDTQYF. V is TRBV6-1 and J is TRBJ2-3, with a tentative D call TRBD2 (6 bases). This CDR3 is built from 18 residues. Germline CDR1 MNHNS, CDR2 SASEGT. The germline V and J ends were trimmed by 1 base and 0 bases, with 17 bases remaining between them.

This clone occurred once. The chain is built from TRBV4-2 and TRBJ2-7; TRBD2 matches 9 bases. V shed 3 bases and J 6 bases; nucleotides not matched to a gene: 15. The length of the CDR3 is 17 residues. Germline-derived CDR1 and CDR2 are LGHNA and YNFKEQ. For the CDR3, the DNA is TGTGCCAGCAGCCAGGCCCCTGCCCCTAGCGGGATTCCCGAGCAGTACTTC. Protein: CASSQAPAPSGIPEQYF.

This clone was counted once. The V call is TRBV9, the J call TRBJ2-3; TRBD2 agrees at 7 bases. J was trimmed by 1 base and V by 0 bases; bases with no gene match: 2. The germline gives CDR1 SGDLS, CDR2 YYNGEE. This CDR3 is 15 amino acids long. In nucleotides, the CDR3 is TGTGCCAGCAGCGTAGGCGGGGGTGGCACAGATACGCAGTATTTT. Amino acids: CASSVGGGGTDTQYF.

The chain joins TRBV10-3 to TRBJ1-1; D gene ambiguous. The CDR3 sequence is 12 residues long. The germline CDR1 and CDR2 sequences are ENHRY and SYGVKD. V was cut by 6 bases and J by 2 bases, with 7 bases left in between. The CDR3 sequence is CAIRGSNTEAFF. CDR3 nucleotide sequence: TGTGCCATCAGGGGCAGCAACACTGAAGCTTTCTTT.

The rearrangement joins TRBV10-1 to TRBJ1-6; no firm D call. CDR1 and CDR2 (germline): WNHNN, SYGVQD (reference sequence). The CDR3 is made up of 14 amino acids. Trimming took 6 bases from V and 8 from J, leaving 14 bases between them. CDR3 protein: CASSQEPRDSPLHF. In DNA, the CDR3 is TGCGCCAGCAGCCAGGAGCCGAGGGATTCACCCCTCCACTTT.

This clone was counted a single time. This chain links TRBV2 with TRBJ1-5; 7 bases are shared with TRBD1. V was clipped by 4 bases and J by 5 bases; unmatched bases: 5. This CDR3 contains 14 residues. The V gene's germline CDR1 is SNHLY and CDR2 FYNNEI. CDR3 in amino acids: CASSGGTEDQPQHF. Here the CDR3 DNA reads TGTGCCAGCAGTGGTGGGACAGAGGATCAGCCCCAGCATTTT.

This chain uses TRBV19 with TRBJ2-1; 7 nucleotides line up with TRBD2. V gave up 5 bases and J gave up 7 bases; unmatched junction bases: 14. Germline CDR1 LNHDA, CDR2 SQIVND (reference sequence). This CDR3 region has 16 residues. CDR3 coding DNA: TGTGCCAGTAGTCTCCGCTTAGCGGGTGTGGAAAATGAGCAGTTCTTC. This gives the protein CASSLRLAGVENEQFF.

The rearrangement uses TRBV12-5 and TRBJ1-4; 10 bases are shared with TRBD1. Germline V gene sequence: CDR1 LGHNT, CDR2 FRNRAP. The junction had 5 bases not matched to a gene; V was cut back by 5 bases and J by 2 bases. This CDR3 comprises 16 residues. The DNA of the CDR3 is TGTGCTAGTGGTACGACAGGGGGCACTACTAATGAAAAACTGTTTTTT. Translation: CASGTTGGTTNEKLFF.

This clone showed up just once. The CDR3: CASAGTGGYNEQFF. The CDR3 DNA is TGTGCTAGTGCCGGGACAGGCGGTTACAATGAGCAGTTCTTC. The chain links TRBV12-5 to TRBJ2-1; 8 positions match TRBD1. J lost 4 bases, V lost 7 bases, and 6 bases had no gene match. This CDR3 is built from 14 residues. CDR1 and CDR2 (germline): LGHNT, FRNRAP.

The rearrangement links TRBV6-1 to TRBJ1-2; a possible D gene is TRBD1 (5 bases). The CDR3 length is 13 residues. Germline loops: CDR1 MNHNS, CDR2 SASEGT. V was shortened by 2 bases and J by 6 bases, with 10 bases between the two germline ends. CDR3 region: CASSETGPHGYTF. In DNA form, the CDR3 reads TGTGCCAGCAGTGAAACAGGACCCCATGGCTACACCTTC.

The chain is built from TRBV30 and TRBJ2-1; 11 positions match TRBD2. Looked up from germline, CDR1 is GTSNPN and CDR2 is SVGIG (reference sequence). The CDR3 is 13 amino acids. Trimming at V came to 3 bases and at J to 14 bases, leaving 9 bases not matched to a gene. CDR3 in amino acids: CAWSTLSGRGEFF. The CDR3 DNA reads as TGTGCCTGGAGCACGCTTAGCGGGAGGGGGGAGTTCTTC.

This clone was seen just once. This chain uses TRBV12-5 with TRBJ1-3; the match to TRBD1 covers 7 bases. CDR1 is LGHNT and CDR2 is FRNRAP in the germline V gene. This CDR3 region has 13 residues. Germline trimming cut 9 bases from V and 1 base from J; bases unmatched to any gene: 3. CDR3 bases: TGTGCTAGAGACAGGGAGTCTGGAAACACCATATATTTT. This sequence encodes CARDRESGNTIYF.

CDR3: CASSQDWGRATYNEQFF. In DNA, the CDR3 is TGCGCCAGCAGCCAAGATTGGGGCAGGGCAACCTACAATGAGCAGTTCTTC. V and J are TRBV4-1 and TRBJ2-1; D may be TRBD1 (5 bases). The CDR3 covers 17 residues. V was pared by 0 bases and J by 2 bases, with 14 bases between. Germline lookup yields CDR1 MGHRA and CDR2 YSYEKL.

This chain joins TRBV9 and TRBJ1-4; D may be TRBD1 (6 bases). This CDR3 is 16 amino acids long. CDR1 SGDLS and CDR2 YYNGEE come from the germline V gene. V lost 0 bases, J lost 8 bases, and 17 bases lay in between. The CDR3 nucleotides read TGTGCCAGCAGCGTAGGGTTCGGGGGGGCTAGCGAAAAACTGTTTTTT. This gives the protein CASSVGFGGASEKLFF.

The V gene is TRBV10-1, the J gene TRBJ2-4; a weak D match, TRBD2 (5 bases). Germline CDR1 and CDR2: WNHNN and SYGVQD (reference sequence). This CDR3 has 13 residues. The germline V and J ends were trimmed by 5 bases and 9 bases, with 14 bases remaining between them. The CDR3 region is CASSHKDRGIQYF. The DNA for the CDR3 is TGCGCCAGCAGTCATAAGGACCGGGGCATTCAGTACTTC.

This clone was seen a few times. The rearrangement joins TRBV11-3 to TRBJ2-1, with 10 nucleotides matching TRBD2. Germline CDR1 reads SGHNT; CDR2 reads YENEEA. V lost 6 bases, J lost 0 bases, and 17 bases stayed unmatched. There are 20 residues in the CDR3. Written as DNA, the CDR3 is TGTGCCAGCAGGTACCCTCTACCCCTAGCGGGAGTTAGCTCCTACAATGAGCAGTTCTTC. Protein sequence: CASRYPLPLAGVSSYNEQFF.

The rearrangement links TRBV11-2 to TRBJ1-2, with 7 bases lining up with TRBD1. Per germline, CDR1 SGHAT and CDR2 FQNNGV. V lost 5 bases and J lost 8; bases outside the gene matches: 8. The CDR3 is made up of 13 amino acids. As DNA, the CDR3 is TGTGCCAGCAGCCCAGGGACAGTCAGGGGCTACACCTTC. This gives the protein CASSPGTVRGYTF.

This chain links TRBV24-1 with TRBJ2-1; 8 bases agree with TRBD1. CDR1 and CDR2 (germline): KGHDR, SFDVKD. Losses at the gene ends were 2 bases for V and 7 bases for J; bases not matched to a gene: 9. This CDR3 has 16 residues. DNA for the CDR3: TGTGCCACCAGTGATTCCCAGGGGGCACCGAGGAATGAGCAGTTCTTC. This sequence encodes CATSDSQGAPRNEQFF.

On this clone: The same CDR3 arises from other DNA sequences in this sample as well. The gene calls are TRBV9 and TRBJ2-2, with D perhaps matching TRBD2 (5 bases). V was pared by 2 bases and J by 0 bases, with 8 bases between. Per the germline V gene, CDR1 is SGDLS and CDR2 is YYNGEE. The CDR3 is 15 amino acids. This CDR3 is CASSVSGSNTGELFF. The CDR3 bases are TGTGCCAGCAGCGTGAGCGGTTCGAACACCGGGGAGCTGTTTTTT.

The chain carries TRBV5-1 and TRBJ1-1; no reliable D call. CDR1 and CDR2 (germline): SGHRS, YFSETQ. Trimming stripped 4 bases from V and 5 bases from J, with 12 bases between. The CDR3 length is 13 residues. CDR3 loop: CASSATGRTEAFF. For the CDR3, the DNA is TGCGCCAGCAGCGCAACGGGGAGGACTGAAGCTTTCTTT.

The chain links TRBV19 to TRBJ1-3, with a possible D match to TRBD1 (6 bases). V was pared by 6 bases and J by 1 base, with 16 bases between. This CDR3 comprises 16 residues. The germline CDR1 and CDR2 sequences are LNHDA and SQIVND (reference sequence). This CDR3 is CASSISTGPSGNTIYF. CDR3 DNA: TGTGCCAGTAGCATTTCGACAGGCCCTTCTGGAAACACCATATATTTT. The entire variable domain, with the rest obtained from reference TRBV19 and TRBJ1-3, is as follows: DGGITQSPKYLFRKEGQNVTLSCEQNLNHDAMYWYRQDPGQGLRLIYYSQIVNDFQKGDIAEGYSVSREKKESFPLTVTSAQKNPTAFYLCASSISTGPSGNTIYFGEGSWLTVV.

The genes are TRBV7-9 and TRBJ2-5; no definite D call. CDR1 and CDR2 from the germline V gene are SEHNR and FQNEAQ (reference sequence). The V gene lost 5 bases and the J gene lost 5 bases, with 18 bases spanning the gap. This CDR3 has 15 amino acids. The CDR3 DNA reads TGTGCCAGCAGCCTCACCCCGGTCTTCGGGGAGACCCAGTACTTC. Its translation: CASSLTPVFGETQYF.

For the CDR3, the DNA is TGTGCCAGTAGCAAGATGGGACTTAGCACAGATACGCAGTATTTT. Its protein product is CASSKMGLSTDTQYF. This chain connects TRBV19 to TRBJ2-3, with D possibly matching TRBD2 (6 bases). V dropped 6 bases and J dropped 0 bases, with 13 bases sitting between them. Germline V gene sequence: CDR1 LNHDA, CDR2 SQIVND (reference sequence). This CDR3 is 15 amino acids long.

This clone occurred a few times. V usage is TRBV4-2 and J usage is TRBJ1-4; 9 nucleotides line up with TRBD1. The CDR3 covers 13 residues. V dropped 5 bases and J dropped 7; count of bases not matched to a gene: 2. Per germline, CDR1 LGHNA and CDR2 YNFKEQ. The CDR3: CASSGDRAEKLFF. CDR3 nucleotide sequence: TGTGCCAGCAGCGGGGACAGGGCTGAAAAACTGTTTTTT.